The entry below gives a single TCR beta chain sequence along with its context. The antigen it binds to is not known. No per-base quality is available; no much larger clone lies one base away. The sample originates from a study of cytomegalovirus exposure and HLA in healthy donors (TCRdb year 2017). Background for the entire study: According to a later analysis, the 110 or so validation repertoires were produced on the same platform as the 700 or so repertoires of the first cohort. The study aimed to test whether cataloging public T cell receptors could reveal signatures of past pathogen exposure. A separate validation cohort of 100 to 150 different subjects was used in addition to the roughly 700-subject first cohort. High-throughput TCR immunosequencing, statistical association of individual TCRs with disease status, and machine learning were combined to predict cytomegalovirus infection status. General study outcomes and caveats: Most TCR sequences were seen in very few donors, while some public TCRs were found in many individuals. The validation cohort had no HLA typing available for a later analysis, so co-occurrence within that cohort was assessed over all 120 or so repertoires. Cytomegalovirus status was reported to be diagnosed by the classifier with high specificity and sensitivity in both the original and validation cohorts. In a later analysis, TCRs clustered in the first cohort were found to also tend to co-occur in the 120 validation repertoires, with 94% of cluster scores above 0. A total of 164 TCR beta chains were listed by the study as associated with cytomegalovirus. The authors suggested that the approach could potentially be generalized to other disease states and immunological phenotypes. In vitro tests confirmed that a few of the cytomegalovirus-associated TCR beta chains recognize cytomegalovirus antigens.

The donors were included in the validation cohort of 120 subjects, a group kept apart from the approximately 700-subject first cohort. Trimming at the junction amounts to 7 bases on V and 6 bases on J, and the germline ends lie 18 bases apart. Inclusive of the bounding cysteine and phenylalanine, the CDR3 is 14 residues long. The DNA shown is the 42-base CDR3, in frame from base 1. Based on the germline V gene, the CDR1 and CDR2 sequences are SGDLS and YYNGEE. Library preparation used the immunoSEQ multiplex PCR assay. As for how the authors treated the data: A statistical classification framework was developed to diagnose cytomegalovirus status using the catalog of TCR beta chain sequences. TCRdb carries this immuneACCESS record with in-frame sequences only. Its versions omit some clonotypes, under half of them owing to an unresolved V gene in the studies checked, with the rest unexplained. That table furnishes V, J and clone size, whereas the DNA furnished D and trimming. The sample yields 150,000 to 200,000 clones; more than 80% were counted once. The top ten constitute roughly 3% of the sample.

The source material was PBMCs. The chain is encoded by TRBV9 joined to TRBJ2-3, and TRBD2 may be the D gene, going by 6 matching bases. This TCR was sampled from a woman in her late teens or twenties in good health and CMV-seropositive. At the DNA level, the sequence is TGTGCCAGCTCCGGGACTCAGTTTTGGGATACGCAGTATTTT. Translated, it gives CASSGTQFWDTQYF.